One and the same sample provided the 6 T cell receptor beta chains below, sequenced in a study of shared clonotypes between healthy human individuals (dated by TCRdb to the early 2020s). Library creation used the immunoSEQ multiplex PCR assay. TCRdb provides this immuneACCESS table in a form limited to in-frame rearrangements. Some clones are lacking; in checked studies, under half of them reflect an unresolved V gene, and why the rest are absent is not known. The sample contains some 480,000 clones, around 80% of them found a single time. The ten largest clones represent approximately 12% of the sample. Material for sequencing was PBMCs. Receptor source: a middle-aged woman in good health. Some clones in this sample may be carry-over from other donors' samples.

The genes are TRBV29-1 and TRBJ2-7; TRBD1 matches 11 bases. J lost 4 bases, V lost 4 bases, and 3 bases had no gene match. The CDR3 runs 13 residues. The V gene's germline CDR1 is SQVTM and CDR2 ANQGSEA. Here the CDR3 reads CSVAGQGAYEQYF. CDR3 coding DNA: TGCAGCGTTGCCGGACAGGGGGCGTACGAGCAGTACTTC.

The rearrangement uses TRBV25-1 and TRBJ2-2; unclear D gene. Germline lookup yields CDR1 MGHDK and CDR2 SYGVNS. V shed 7 bases and J shed 7 bases, with 10 bases lying between them. The CDR3 length is 12 residues. Here the CDR3 DNA reads TGTGCCAGCAACCCCTCGGGCGGGGAGCTGTTTTTT. Translating it yields CASNPSGGELFF.

The V and J genes are TRBV19 and TRBJ2-1; D remains unclear. With 3 bases removed from V and 6 bases from J, the gap between germline ends came to 12 bases. CDR3 length: 14 residues. Germline V CDR1 and CDR2: LNHDA, SQIVND (reference sequence). CDR3 DNA sequence: TGTGCCAGTAGTATCCAGATCCGCGGCAATGAGCAGTTCTTC. Its translation: CASSIQIRGNEQFF.

This sequence joins TRBV6-5 and TRBJ2-7; 7 bases agree with TRBD2. The CDR3 extends over 14 amino acids. The germline gives CDR1 MNHEY, CDR2 SVGAGI. The V and J ends lost 3 bases and 2 bases, in that order; junction bases with no gene match: 4. The CDR3 bases are TGTGCCAGCAGTTATACGAGCGGGACCTACGAGCAGTACTTC. Translation: CASSYTSGTYEQYF.

This CDR3 reads CASRQDTSTDTQYF. CDR3 bases: TGTGCCAGTAGACAGGACACTAGCACAGATACGCAGTATTTT. This rearrangement joins TRBV2 to TRBJ2-3, with a weak D call TRBD1 (6 bases). Germline assignment: CDR1 SNHLY and CDR2 FYNNEI. Trimming removed 9 bases from V and 0 bases from J, with 13 bases in between. CDR3 length: 14 residues.

This chain links TRBV5-6 with TRBJ1-3; 9 nucleotides align to TRBD1. The CDR3 length is 15 residues. CDR1 is SGHDT, CDR2 YYEEEE, per germline. V was pared by 4 bases and J by 1 base, with 3 bases of the junction left unmatched. The chain's CDR3 is CASSHRGRSGNTIYF. DNA of the CDR3: TGTGCCAGCAGCCACAGGGGGCGTTCTGGAAACACCATATATTTT.